The clone carrying this T cell receptor (beta chain) was observed a handful of times. What it binds is unknown. The CDR3 spans 15 residues. The V gene end was trimmed by 4 bases and the J gene end by 8 bases; junction bases not matched to a gene: 10. Per the germline V gene, CDR1 is SGHRS and CDR2 is YFSETQ. Via CD45RO/CCR7/CD25/CD127/CD95/CD27, cells of the CD4+ naive, central memory, regulatory and stem cell-like memory subsets were sorted. This specimen comes from a study of beta chain features in type 1 diabetes. Findings and limits, study-wide: Whether HLA type affects TCRB rearrangement stayed undetermined in the present work. Moderate but significant shortening of TCRB CDR3s was recorded in all four CD4+ subsets from Type 1 diabetes patients.

The investigators reverse transcribed all of the isolated RNA, so they sequenced expressed TCRB transcripts. The table came from immunoSEQ multiplex PCR; TCRdb's copy has only in-frame clones and leaves some out. The table lists over 200,000 clones, roughly 11% of them singletons. Sequenced: naive CD4+ T cells from blood. The sequence was collected from a young man with type 1 diabetes. This rearrangement joins TRBV5-1 to TRBJ2-1, with 9 positions matching TRBD2. Here the CDR3 DNA reads TGCGCCAGCAGCCGCAGCGGGGGGCCTGCCCATGAGCAGTTCTTC. This sequence encodes CASSRSGGPAHEQFF.